This T cell receptor (beta chain) was documented in a study of blood T cell repertoires in COVID-19. In the authors' workflow: From reference gene primer amplification, estimates of nucleated cell counts were derived. The repertoire was sequenced with immunoSEQ multiplex PCR; TCRdb's copy has only in-frame clones and lacks some. V, J and clone size reflect that table, while D and trimming were determined from the DNA. The table includes 100,000 to 150,000 clones, roughly four fifths detected once. Per germline, CDR1 SGHTA and CDR2 FQGNSA. CDR3 length: 13 residues. Trimming shortened V by 3 bases and J by 4 bases, and 9 bases separated the two germline ends. Participants were aged 18 to 89 years, lived in under 25 US areas, and enrolled virtually. In assigning cohorts, the study relied on participant-reported clinical history.

This clonotype was sampled from a middle-aged man with acute COVID-19. V usage is TRBV7-2 and J usage is TRBJ1-1, with D hard to call. Sequencing was done on a sample of PBMCs or T cells enriched from blood (not recorded which). The CDR3 nucleotides read TGTGCCAGCAGCTTGGGAGGGAGCACTGAAGCTTTCTTT. Protein: CASSLGGSTEAFF.